These 14 T cell receptor beta chains were all obtained from the same sample, sequenced in a study of cytomegalovirus exposure and HLA in healthy donors. The study ran its PCR with 60 Vbeta and 13 Jbeta primers. This table comes from immunoSEQ multiplex PCR, and its TCRdb copy is limited to in-frame clones, with some not included. Seen here are 100,000 to 150,000 clones, over 80% observed once, and the top ten hold roughly 20%. Sequencing input: PBMCs. The receptors derive from a young man in good health and CMV-seropositive.

The chain carries TRBV19 and TRBJ1-1; possible D gene TRBD1, 5 bases. Per germline, CDR1 LNHDA and CDR2 SQIVND (reference sequence). V was shortened by 5 bases and J by 0 bases, with 16 bases between the two germline ends. The CDR3 runs 16 residues. CDR3 nucleotide sequence: TGTGCCAGTAGTGGGGGGACGGGCAAATTGAACACTGAAGCTTTCTTT. Translation gives CASSGGTGKLNTEAFF.

The chain uses TRBV28 and TRBJ1-4; TRBD1 agrees at 7 bases. CDR3 size: 17 residues. V gave up 3 bases and J gave up 4 bases; unmatched junction bases: 11. From germline, CDR1 is MDHEN and CDR2 SYDVKM. The chain's CDR3 is CASSLRFGTDFNEKLFF. CDR3 sequence (DNA): TGTGCCAGCAGTTTGAGGTTTGGGACAGACTTTAATGAAAAACTGTTTTTT.

The chain links TRBV5-5 to TRBJ2-7; 7 positions match TRBD2. Germline CDR1 is SGHKS and CDR2 is YYEKEE (reference sequence). The CDR3 extends over 15 amino acids. Trimming took 2 bases from V and 2 from J; bases not matched to a gene: 7. This chain's CDR3 is CASSFGGGGPYEQYF. CDR3 bases: TGTGCCAGCAGCTTTGGTGGCGGGGGACCCTACGAGCAGTACTTC.

V and J are TRBV2 and TRBJ1-5, with D uncertain. The CDR3 covers 13 residues. Between the trimmed V and J ends, which lost 1 base and 7 bases, there was a span of 8 bases. Per the germline V gene, CDR1 is SNHLY and CDR2 is FYNNEI. The CDR3 spells CASSEDPGQPQHF. DNA of the CDR3: TGTGCCAGCAGTGAAGATCCGGGACAGCCCCAGCATTTT.

The rearrangement uses TRBV27 and TRBJ2-3; tentatively, D is TRBD2 (6 bases). The CDR3 has 14 residues. Trimming left V 5 bases short and J 1 base short, with 10 bases between. CDR1 and CDR2 from the germline V gene are MNHEY and SMNVEV (reference sequence). The CDR3, as DNA: TGTGCCAGCAGTGCGGGACTCGGCACAGATACGCAGTATTTT. It yields the protein CASSAGLGTDTQYF.

J is TRBJ1-5 and V is TRBV6-1; D is perhaps TRBD1 (6 bases). The germline V gene encodes CDR1 MNHNS and CDR2 SASEGT. V lost 7 bases and J lost 2, with 12 bases in between. The CDR3 has 14 residues. The CDR3: CASTLDSRNQPQHF. The CDR3 coding sequence is TGTGCCAGCACGCTGGACAGCCGCAATCAGCCCCAGCATTTT.

The chain has TRBV4-1 and TRBJ1-2; perhaps TRBD1 as D (5 bases). The germline CDR1 and CDR2 sequences are MGHRA and YSYEKL. CDR3 length: 15 residues. Trimming pared 1 base from V and 6 bases from J, leaving 15 bases between. The CDR3 spells CASSQVRVGLDGYTF. CDR3 DNA sequence: TGCGCCAGCAGCCAAGTTAGGGTGGGGCTGGATGGCTACACCTTC.

This chain joins TRBV9 and TRBJ1-2; D possibly corresponds to TRBD1 (5 bases). Germline V gene lookup returns CDR1 SGDLS and CDR2 YYNGEE. The length of the CDR3 is 13 residues. With 2 bases removed from V and 8 bases from J, the gap between germline ends came to 13 bases. The CDR3 coding sequence is TGTGCCAGCAGCGTCGGATTTGGGGCGGGCTACACCTTC. Encoded protein: CASSVGFGAGYTF.

The CDR3 nucleotides read TGTGCCAGCAGCGAAACCAGGGCAACATACAATGAGCAGTTCTTC. It specifies CASSETRATYNEQFF. The V and J genes are TRBV7-9 and TRBJ2-1; D is perhaps TRBD1 (5 bases). There are 15 residues in the CDR3. Looked up from germline, CDR1 is SEHNR and CDR2 is FQNEAQ (reference sequence). V shed 5 bases and J shed 4 bases, with 15 bases lying between them.

This rearrangement joins TRBV15 to TRBJ2-7; TRBD1 matches at 7 bases. Germline lookup yields CDR1 LNHNV and CDR2 YYDKDF (reference sequence). This CDR3 has 14 amino acids. The V gene end was trimmed by 2 bases and the J gene end by 2 bases; junction bases not matched to a gene: 3. CDR3 residues: CATSRTGQPYEQYF. CDR3 DNA sequence: TGTGCCACCAGCAGAACGGGACAGCCCTACGAGCAGTACTTC.

The table lists this clone with a few counts. This chain's CDR3 is CASSPETGAPEAFF. CDR3 nucleotides: TGTGCCAGCTCACCCGAGACAGGGGCCCCTGAAGCTTTCTTT. The rearrangement joins TRBV18 to TRBJ1-1; 8 nucleotides line up with TRBD1. Germline V CDR1 and CDR2: KGHSH, LQKENI. The CDR3 length is 14 residues. V gave up 3 bases and J gave up 6 bases; unmatched junction bases: 6. The full variable domain, with the rest looked up from reference TRBV18 and TRBJ1-1, is NAGVMQNPRHLVRRRGQEARLRCSPMKGHSHVYWYRQLPEEGLKFMVYLQKENIIDESGMPKERFSAEFPKEGPSILRIQQVVRGDSAAYFCASSPETGAPEAFFGQGTRLTVV.

The J gene is TRBJ1-1, the V gene TRBV27; D is perhaps TRBD1 (5 bases). The V and J ends lost 8 bases and 5 bases respectively, with 18 bases between them. In germline, CDR1 is MNHEY, CDR2 SMNVEV (reference sequence). The CDR3 length is 14 residues. In nucleotides, the CDR3 is TGTGCCAGCGGCCCTTGGGGGGGAAGAACTGAAGCTTTCTTT. It specifies CASGPWGGRTEAFF.

A few counts support this clone. This sequence joins TRBV21-1 and TRBJ1-1; the table's D call TRBD1 went unverified against the DNA. TRBV21-1 is noted as a pseudogene. CDR3 size: 18 residues. The CDR3 is CASSNEGDRGGMNTEAFF. In nucleotides, the CDR3 is TGTGCCAGCAGCAACGAGGGGGACCGAGGGGGCATGAACACTGAAGCTTTCTTT.

V usage is TRBV11-3 and J usage is TRBJ1-3; D not resolved. V was pared by 5 bases and J by 1 base, with 9 bases between. The CDR3 runs to 14 residues. Per the germline V gene, CDR1 is SGHNT and CDR2 is YENEEA. CDR3 sequence (DNA): TGTGCCAGCAGCCCCGGGGATTCTGGAAACACCATATATTTT. Its protein is CASSPGDSGNTIYF.